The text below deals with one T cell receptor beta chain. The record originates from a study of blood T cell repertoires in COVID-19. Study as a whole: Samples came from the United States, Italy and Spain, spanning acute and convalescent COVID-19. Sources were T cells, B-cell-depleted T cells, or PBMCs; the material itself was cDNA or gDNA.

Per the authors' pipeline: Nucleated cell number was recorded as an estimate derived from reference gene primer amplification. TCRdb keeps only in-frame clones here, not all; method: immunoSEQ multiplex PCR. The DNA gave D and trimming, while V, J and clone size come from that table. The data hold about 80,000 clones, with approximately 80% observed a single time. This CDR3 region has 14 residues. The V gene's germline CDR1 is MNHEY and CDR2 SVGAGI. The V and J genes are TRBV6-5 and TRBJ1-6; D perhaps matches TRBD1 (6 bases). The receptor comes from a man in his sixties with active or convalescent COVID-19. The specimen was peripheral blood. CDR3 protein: CAEGSGVGNSPLHF. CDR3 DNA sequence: TGTGCAGAGGGTTCAGGGGTCGGTAATTCACCCCTCCACTTT.